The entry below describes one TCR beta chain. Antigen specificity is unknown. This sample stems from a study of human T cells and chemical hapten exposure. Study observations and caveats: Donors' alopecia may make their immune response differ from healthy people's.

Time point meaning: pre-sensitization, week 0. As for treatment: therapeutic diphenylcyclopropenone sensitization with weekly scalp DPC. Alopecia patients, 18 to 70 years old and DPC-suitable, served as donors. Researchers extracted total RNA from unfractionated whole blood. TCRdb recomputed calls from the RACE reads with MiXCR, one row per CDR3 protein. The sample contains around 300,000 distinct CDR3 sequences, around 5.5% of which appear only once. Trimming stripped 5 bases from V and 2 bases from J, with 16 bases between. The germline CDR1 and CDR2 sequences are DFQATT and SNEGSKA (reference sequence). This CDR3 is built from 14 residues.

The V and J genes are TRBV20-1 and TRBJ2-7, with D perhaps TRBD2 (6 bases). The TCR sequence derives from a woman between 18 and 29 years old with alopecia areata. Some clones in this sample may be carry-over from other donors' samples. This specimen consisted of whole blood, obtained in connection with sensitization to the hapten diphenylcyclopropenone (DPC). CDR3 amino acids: CSAGQPWEAYEQYF. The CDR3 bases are TGCAGTGCTGGGCAGCCGTGGGAGGCCTACGAGCAGTACTTC.